The 7 T cell receptor beta chains below all came from one sample that was sequenced in a study of beta chain features in type 1 diabetes. The study's findings and limits: All four CD4+ subsets of Type 1 diabetes patients contained TCRB CDR3s that were moderately but significantly shorter.

Every bit of the isolated RNA underwent reverse transcription, so sequencing read expressed TCRB transcripts. TCRdb's table, derived via immunoSEQ multiplex PCR, lists solely in-frame clones and lacks some. The data show under 200,000 clones, roughly 8% seen once. Their antigens remain unidentified. The sequencing input was central memory CD4+ T cells from blood. These receptors were obtained from a woman between 18 and 29 years old with type 1 diabetes.

The chain has TRBV14 and TRBJ1-4; 9 nucleotides align to TRBD1. Per the germline V gene, CDR1 is SGHDN and CDR2 is FVKESK. V trimming: 4 bases; J trimming: 8 bases; junction bases outside the gene matches: 8. CDR3 length equals 15 residues. This chain's CDR3 is CASSRKDRGREKLFF. The CDR3 nucleotides are TGTGCCAGCAGCCGAAAGGACAGGGGTCGAGAAAAACTGTTTTTT.

This clone was counted at least ten times. DNA of the CDR3: TGCAGCGTTGAAACAGGGTCAGGTGTAACAGATACGCAGTATTTT. Its translation is CSVETGSGVTDTQYF. The chain uses TRBV29-1 and TRBJ2-3; D may be TRBD1 (6 bases). CDR3 length: 15 amino acids. Germline assignment: CDR1 SQVTM and CDR2 ANQGSEA. V gave up 2 bases and J gave up 3 bases, with 15 bases separating them.

A few counts support this clone. This sequence joins TRBV30 and TRBJ1-2; 9 bases fit TRBD1. J lost 3 bases, V lost 0 bases, and 5 bases had no gene match. Germline CDR1 GTSNPN, CDR2 SVGIG (reference sequence). There are 15 residues in the CDR3. The DNA of the CDR3 is TGTGCCTGGAGTGTACCGGGACAGGGATACTATGGCTACACCTTC. Its translation is CAWSVPGQGYYGYTF. The variable domain in full, completed from reference TRBV30 and TRBJ1-2, reads SQTIHQWPATLVQPVGSPLSLECTVEGTSNPNLYWYRQAAGRGLQLLFYSVGIGQISSEVPQNLSASRPQDRQFILSSKKLLLSDSGFYLCAWSVPGQGYYGYTFGSGTRLTVV.

This clone was detected a few times. This chain uses TRBV7-3 with TRBJ2-2; 10 nucleotides match TRBD2. This CDR3 comprises 17 residues. V shed 5 bases and J 5 bases; nucleotides not matched to a gene: 11. Germline V lookup: CDR1 SGHTA, CDR2 FQGTGA. CDR3 protein: CASSRGVAGGRTGELFF. CDR3 DNA sequence: TGTGCCAGCAGCCGTGGGGTAGCGGGAGGACGGACCGGGGAGCTGTTTTTT. The full variable domain, its missing parts supplied by reference TRBV7-3 and TRBJ2-2, is GAGVSQTPSNKVTEKGKYVELRCDPISGHTALYWYRQSLGQGPEFLIYFQGTGAADDSGLPNDRFFAVRPEGSVSTLKIQRTERGDSAVYLCASSRGVAGGRTGELFFGEGSRLTVL.

V is TRBV28 and J is TRBJ1-2; D unclear. Germline lookup yields CDR1 MDHEN and CDR2 SYDVKM. This CDR3 region has 14 residues. Trimming removed 6 bases from V and 3 bases from J, with 14 bases in between. CDR3 in DNA: TGTGCCAGCAGACGTCCCGGGAACGACTATGGCTACACCTTC. Translating gives CASRRPGNDYGYTF.

This clone has more than one count but fewer than ten. CDR3 DNA sequence: TGTGCCAGCAGCAGGTTTAGAAGCGGGAGGGATGAGCAGTTCTTC. Translated, it gives CASSRFRSGRDEQFF. V gene TRBV21-1 combines with J gene TRBJ2-1; no check of the table's D call, TRBD2, against the DNA was made. TRBV21-1 is classified as a pseudogene. The CDR3 covers 15 residues.

V gene TRBV30 combines with J gene TRBJ2-1; 13 bases are shared with TRBD2. With 4 bases clipped from V and 4 bases from J, the junction kept 19 bases outside the gene matches. Germline V gene data show CDR1 as GTSNPN and CDR2 as SVGIG (reference sequence). This CDR3 spans 20 amino acids. The CDR3 DNA reads as TGTGCCTGGAATAGACCAGGACTAGCGGGAGTTAGTTGGGCTTACAATGAGCAGTTCTTC. It specifies CAWNRPGLAGVSWAYNEQFF.